This T cell receptor (beta chain) appears in the sequencing data of a study of T cell responses to AZD1222 COVID-19 vaccine. Broader study findings: Sampled repertoires all dated from after the peak T cell response. Donors skewed white British and female; clonal diversity was possibly underestimated.

For this clone: Antigen unknown.

The V gene's germline CDR1 is SGHKS and CDR2 YYEKEE (reference sequence). Trimming left V 1 base short and J 7 bases short, with 12 bases between. CDR3 length equals 14 residues. Profiled with immunoSEQ multiplex PCR; TCRdb holds only in-frame clones, not every one. The repertoire holds roughly 100,000 clones, with approximately 93% as singletons. This chain connects TRBV5-5 to TRBJ2-1; D gene ambiguous. The specimen comprised peripheral blood, sampled on day 0 of AZD1222 vaccination. The clonotype comes from an adult in good health. The CDR3 DNA reads as TGTGCCAGCAGCTTGAGGTTAGGTCAGAATGAGCAGTTCTTC. Its protein product is CASSLRLGQNEQFF.